This T cell receptor beta chain originates from a study of blood T cell repertoires in COVID-19. Study as a whole: T cells, B-cell-depleted T cells, or PBMCs provided the cDNA or gDNA that served as material.

Enrolled through a virtual design, the participants were between roughly 18 and 90 years of age and came from about two dozen US areas. Clones were sequenced by immunoSEQ multiplex PCR, and TCRdb holds only the in-frame ones, with some missing. The data show some 400,000 clones, around nine tenths seen once. This sequence was found in a woman aged 25 to 39 who had recovered from COVID-19. The source material was PBMCs or T cells enriched from blood (not recorded which).

Here the CDR3 DNA reads TGTGCCAGCAGCCAAGTACGGGGGGTCGGTGGCTACACCTTC. As protein: CASSQVRGVGGYTF. This rearrangement joins TRBV3-1 (or the pseudogene TRBV3-2) to TRBJ1-2, with a tentative D call TRBD1 (5 bases). V shed 1 base and J shed 7 bases, with 13 bases lying between them. The CDR3 runs 14 residues. Germline loops: CDR1 LGHDT, CDR2 YNNKEL (reference sequence).